This T cell receptor beta chain was retrieved from a study of post-analysis software for immune sequencing data. Study as a whole: Relapsing-remitting, secondary progressive and progressive-relapsing forms of multiple sclerosis all featured among disease courses.

As concerns this clonotype: Its specificity is unknown.

CDR3 size: 15 residues. Germline lookup yields CDR1 SEHNR and CDR2 FQNEAQ (reference sequence). V was pared by 2 bases and J by 2 bases, with 10 bases between. Study observations and caveats: Patients carried roughly five TRBV segments more frequently than controls did, and TRBV5-6, TRBV5-1 and TRBV20-1 were among them.

Each TCR beta cDNA library carried unique molecular identifiers. One entry per CDR3 protein results from TCRdb running MiXCR on the PCR reads. The profile covers approximately 690,000 distinct CDR3 sequences, with approximately 60% appearing a single time and around 10% taken by the ten largest. The material sequenced was blood. The V call is TRBV7-9, the J call TRBJ2-1; TRBD2 is a possible D gene (5 bases). This TCR was recovered from a girl aged 2-9 years with multiple sclerosis. The CDR3 sequence is CASSLKEVPYNEQFF. CDR3 DNA: TGTGCCAGCAGCTTAAAGGAGGTCCCCTACAATGAGCAGTTCTTC.